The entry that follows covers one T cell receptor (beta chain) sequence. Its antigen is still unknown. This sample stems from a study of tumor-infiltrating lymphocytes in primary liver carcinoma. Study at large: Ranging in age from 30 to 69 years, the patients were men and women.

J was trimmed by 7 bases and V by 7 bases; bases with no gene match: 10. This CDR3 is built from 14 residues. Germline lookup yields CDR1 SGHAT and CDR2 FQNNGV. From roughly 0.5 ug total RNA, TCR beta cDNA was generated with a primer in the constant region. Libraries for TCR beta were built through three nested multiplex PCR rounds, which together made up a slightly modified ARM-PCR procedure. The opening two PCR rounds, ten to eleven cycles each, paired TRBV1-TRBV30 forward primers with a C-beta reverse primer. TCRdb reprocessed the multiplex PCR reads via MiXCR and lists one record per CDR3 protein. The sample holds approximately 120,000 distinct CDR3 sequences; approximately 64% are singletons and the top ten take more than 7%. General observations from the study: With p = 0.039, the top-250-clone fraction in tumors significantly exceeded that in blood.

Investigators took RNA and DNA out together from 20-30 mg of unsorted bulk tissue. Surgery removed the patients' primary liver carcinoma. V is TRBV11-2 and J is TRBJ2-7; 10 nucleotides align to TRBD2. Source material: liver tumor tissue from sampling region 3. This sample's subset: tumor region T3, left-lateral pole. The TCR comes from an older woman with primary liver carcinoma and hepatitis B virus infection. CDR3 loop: CASNQASGSGEQYF. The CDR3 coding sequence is TGTGCCAGCAATCAGGCTAGCGGGAGTGGTGAGCAGTACTTC. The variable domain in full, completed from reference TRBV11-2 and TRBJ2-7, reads EAGVAQSPRYKIIEKRQSVAFWCNPISGHATLYWYQQILGQGPKLLIQFQNNGVVDDSQLPKDRFSAERLKGVDSTLKIQPAKLEDSAVYLCASNQASGSGEQYFGPGTRLTVT.